What follows are 17 T cell receptor beta chains derived from one specimen sequenced in a study of T cells in localized non-small cell lung cancer. TCRdb's table, derived via immunoSEQ multiplex PCR, lists solely in-frame clones and lacks some. This sample carries some 11,000 clones, less than 35% of them seen once, and the ten largest clones take around 5.2%. The material sequenced was lung tumor tissue, taken before any cancer treatment. The receptors were gathered from a man between 40 and 70 years old with stage I lung adenocarcinoma.

V gene TRBV18 combines with J gene TRBJ1-1, with a possible D match to TRBD1 (6 bases). The CDR3 loop spans 13 amino acids. V lost 4 bases, J lost 5 bases, and 11 bases lay in between. Germline V gene data show CDR1 as KGHSH and CDR2 as LQKENI. The CDR3 DNA reads as TGTGCCAGCTCACTAGACAGGAGTACTGAAGCTTTCTTT. It translates to CASSLDRSTEAFF.

This clone was recorded a few times. This chain joins TRBV11-3 and TRBJ2-2, with a weak D call TRBD1 (6 bases). Germline loops: CDR1 SGHNT, CDR2 YENEEA. The CDR3 is made up of 14 amino acids. The V and J ends lost 5 bases and 3 bases respectively, with 10 bases between them. CDR3 loop: CASSPGQYTGELFF. CDR3 sequence (DNA): TGTGCCAGCAGCCCCGGACAGTACACCGGGGAGCTGTTTTTT.

This clone has more than one count but fewer than ten. The chain combines TRBV11-3 with TRBJ2-1; D may correspond to TRBD1 or TRBD2 (5 bases each). Germline CDR1 is SGHNT and CDR2 is YENEEA. Deletions cut 2 bases from V and 10 bases from J, with 15 bases between. This CDR3 is 14 amino acids long. The CDR3 coding sequence is TGTGCCAGCAGCTTATACGGGCCCGAGGGGGAGCAGTTCTTC. This codes for CASSLYGPEGEQFF.

The gene calls are TRBV29-1 and TRBJ2-3, with 10 bases lining up with TRBD2. Germline CDR1 and CDR2: SQVTM and ANQGSEA. The CDR3 extends over 13 amino acids. V lost 6 bases to trimming and J lost 6 bases; unmatched junction nucleotides: 6. The CDR3: CSVLAGVGDTQYF. CDR3 DNA sequence: TGCAGCGTCCTAGCGGGGGTCGGGGATACGCAGTATTTT.

This clone was recorded once. The rearrangement uses TRBV19 and TRBJ1-1, with a weak D call TRBD1 (5 bases). Trimming left V 9 bases short and J 2 bases short, with 13 bases between. Germline values: CDR1 LNHDA, CDR2 SQIVND (reference sequence). CDR3 length: 13 residues. CDR3 DNA sequence: TGTGCCAGCCTCGCGACAGTAAACACTGAAGCTTTCTTT. Translated: CASLATVNTEAFF.

In its sample, this clone was seen a few times. The chain uses TRBV11-3 and TRBJ2-1, with 9 bases that match TRBD2. The ends lost 1 base at V and 4 bases at J; junction bases unmatched: 8. The germline V gene encodes CDR1 SGHNT and CDR2 YENEEA. The CDR3 has 17 amino acids. Here the CDR3 DNA reads TGTGCCAGCAGCTTAGGGGCTAGCGGGGTTGTGTACAATGAGCAGTTCTTC. Residues: CASSLGASGVVYNEQFF.

The chain is built from TRBV11-3 and TRBJ1-2; D remains ambiguous. The CDR3 spans 14 residues. Germline V CDR1 and CDR2: SGHNT, YENEEA. Trimming cost V 0 bases and J 1 base, with 6 bases left between them. CDR3 region: CASSLDGVNYGYTF. In DNA, the CDR3 is TGTGCCAGCAGCTTAGACGGGGTTAACTATGGCTACACCTTC.

The chain carries TRBV6-8 and TRBJ1-5; 10 bases are shared with TRBD1. With 5 bases clipped from V and 1 base from J, the junction kept 5 bases outside the gene matches. The CDR3 runs 16 residues. The V gene's germline CDR1 is MNHGY and CDR2 SAAAGT. CDR3 residues: CASSDRGRESNQPQHF. The CDR3 nucleotides read TGTGCCAGCAGTGACAGGGGGCGCGAGAGCAATCAGCCCCAGCATTTT.

The chain has TRBV25-1 and TRBJ2-7; 9 nucleotides agree with TRBD2. Germline V gene lookup returns CDR1 MGHDK and CDR2 SYGVNS. After removal of 8 bases from V and 6 bases from J, the junction contained 17 bases not matched to a gene. The CDR3 length is 16 residues. This CDR3 is CASGNRSAGGRGEQYF. The CDR3 DNA sequence: TGTGCCAGCGGGAACCGTTCGGCGGGGGGGCGGGGCGAGCAGTACTTC.

This clone showed up just a few times. The chain uses TRBV6-8 and TRBJ2-5; D unresolved. Per germline, CDR1 MNHGY and CDR2 SAAAGT. V lost 5 bases and J lost 5, with 12 bases in between. The CDR3 extends over 13 amino acids. CDR3 DNA sequence: TGTGCCAGCAGTAAGATAGAAGGGGAGACCCAGTACTTC. Translation: CASSKIEGETQYF.

This clone occurred a few times. CDR3 DNA: TGTGCCAGCAGCGTCCAGGGGGCTGAAGCTTTCTTT. It is translated as CASSVQGAEAFF. The chain couples TRBV9 to TRBJ1-1, with TRBD1 matching over 7 bases. Unmatched junction bases numbered 1, after V lost 2 bases and J lost 6 bases. CDR1 and CDR2 (germline): SGDLS, YYNGEE. The CDR3 is 12 amino acids.

The chain combines TRBV30 with TRBJ1-3, with D perhaps matching TRBD1 (5 bases). The germline V and J ends were trimmed by 3 bases and 0 bases, with 12 bases remaining between them. Per the germline V gene, CDR1 is GTSNPN and CDR2 is SVGIG (reference sequence). The CDR3 is 15 amino acids. The chain's CDR3 is CAWSPGTSSGNTIYF. CDR3 nucleotides: TGTGCCTGGAGCCCGGGGACGAGCTCTGGAAACACCATATATTTT.

This clone was seen more than once but under ten times. V is TRBV9 and J is TRBJ1-3; D call uncertain. CDR1 is SGDLS, CDR2 YYNGEE, per germline. There are 15 residues in the CDR3. The V end was cut by 1 base, the J end by 0 bases, with 8 bases between. The CDR3 DNA sequence: TGTGCCAGCAGCGTAAGGAGCAACTCTGGAAACACCATATATTTT. Protein: CASSVRSNSGNTIYF.

The chain recombines TRBV14 with TRBJ1-2; 8 bases match TRBD1. Germline CDR1 reads SGHDN; CDR2 reads FVKESK. Trimming at V came to 2 bases and at J to 4 bases, leaving 3 bases not matched to a gene. This CDR3 is 14 amino acids long. CDR3 coding DNA: TGTGCCAGCAGCCAATCCGGGACAGGCTATGGCTACACCTTC. Residues: CASSQSGTGYGYTF.

This clone was observed a handful of times. This sequence joins TRBV6-8 and TRBJ2-5; 7 positions agree with TRBD1. The CDR3 is 15 amino acids. V shed 5 bases and J 5 bases; nucleotides not matched to a gene: 11. CDR1 and CDR2 (germline): MNHGY, SAAAGT. CDR3 bases: TGTGCCAGCAGTCCAACACAGGGGATCGGCGAGACCCAGTACTTC. This translates into CASSPTQGIGETQYF.

This clone came up a few times. The CDR3: CATLDVGQETQYF. CDR3 sequence (DNA): TGTGCCACCTTGGACGTCGGGCAAGAGACCCAGTACTTC. V and J are TRBV18 and TRBJ2-5; D is unresolved. This CDR3 spans 13 amino acids. CDR1 is KGHSH, CDR2 LQKENI, per germline. V lost 10 bases to trimming and J lost 2 bases, with 14 bases between them.

This chain joins TRBV30 and TRBJ1-6; possible D gene TRBD1, 6 bases. Germline assignment: CDR1 GTSNPN and CDR2 SVGIG (reference sequence). The ends were cut back, 5 bases at V and 6 bases at J, with 17 bases in the middle. This CDR3 is built from 15 residues. CDR3 nucleotide sequence: TGTGCCTGGCATTTGGGGGGCAGGGTTAATTCACCCCTCCACTTT. Its translation is CAWHLGGRVNSPLHF.